These T cell receptor beta chains were read from a single sample in a study of blood T cell repertoires in COVID-19. Using immunoSEQ multiplex PCR, the repertoire was profiled, and TCRdb retains in-frame clones only, with some absent. The table records 55,000 to 80,000 clones, 85% to 90% of them present only once. Input material: peripheral blood. These receptors were taken from a man aged 50 to 59 with acute or convalescent COVID-19. Both conserved end residues are part of each CDR3. A D gene is named only where the DNA matches it firmly. Only some rows state a clone size, as once, few, many or a class for expanded clones.

v_gene	abundance	j_gene	d_gene	CDR3aa	CDR3nt
TRBV10-2	.	TRBJ1-1	.	CASSGSEATEAFF	TGCGCCAGCAGTGGATCGGAGGCCACTGAAGCTTTCTTT
TRBV20-1	.	TRBJ2-1	TRBD2	CSASPSGVYNEQFF	TGCAGTGCTAGTCCTAGCGGGGTCTACAATGAGCAGTTCTTC
TRBV2	.	TRBJ2-6	.	CASSSSGANVLTF	TGTGCCAGCAGCAGCTCTGGGGCCAACGTCCTGACTTTC
TRBV7-2	.	TRBJ2-1	TRBD1	CASSSRQGHNEQFF	TGTGCCAGCAGCAGTAGACAGGGGCACAATGAGCAGTTCTTC
TRBV10-1	.	TRBJ1-2	.	CATVFFLNYGYTF	TGCGCCACCGTTTTTTTTCTTAACTATGGCTACACCTTC
TRBV7-2	.	TRBJ2-1	TRBD2	CASSRLAGTYNEQFF	TGTGCCAGCAGTCGACTAGCGGGTACCTACAATGAGCAGTTCTTC
TRBV29-1	.	TRBJ1-1	TRBD1	CSVAGQGLSPEAFF	TGCAGCGTTGCCGGACAGGGCCTCAGTCCTGAAGCTTTCTTT
TRBV18	.	TRBJ1-6	.	CASSPTGTLNSPLHF	TGTGCCAGCTCACCGACCGGGACACTAAATTCACCCCTCCACTTT
TRBV5-1	once	TRBJ2-3	TRBD2	CASSPGLAGEVDTQYF	TGCGCCAGCAGCCCAGGACTAGCGGGAGAGGTGGATACGCAGTATTTT
TRBV11-3	.	TRBJ1-6	.	CASSLDQGGYNSPLHF	TGTGCCAGCAGCTTAGATCAGGGCGGCTACAATTCACCCCTCCACTTT
TRBV28	.	TRBJ1-4	.	CASALWGGNEKLFF	TGTGCCAGCGCCCTATGGGGGGGTAATGAAAAACTGTTTTTT
TRBV10-2	.	TRBJ1-5	.	CASSREGQPQHF	TGCGCCAGTTCGAGGGAGGGGCAGCCCCAGCATTTT
TRBV24-1	.	TRBJ1-6	.	CATQGSYNSPLHF	TGTGCCACCCAGGGATCCTATAATTCACCCCTCCACTTT
TRBV25-1	.	TRBJ2-2	TRBD2	CASSAGLAGSGELFF	TGTGCCAGCAGTGCGGGACTAGCGGGATCTGGGGAGCTGTTTTTT
TRBV6-5	once	TRBJ1-2	TRBD1	CASTQRTGWGYGYTF	TGTGCCAGCACCCAACGGACAGGATGGGGCTATGGCTACACCTTC
TRBV6-2/TRBV6-3	.	TRBJ2-7	.	CASSYSTVGSFSYEQYF	TGTGCCAGCAGTTACTCGACTGTCGGGTCCTTCTCCTACGAGCAGTACTTC
TRBV28	.	TRBJ2-5	TRBD1	CASSLRTGGPQETQYF	TGTGCCAGCAGTCTAAGGACAGGGGGTCCACAAGAGACCCAGTACTTC
TRBV19	once	TRBJ1-5	.	CASSRQGNQPQHF	TGTGCCAGTAGTCGGCAGGGCAATCAGCCCCAGCATTTT
TRBV19	.	TRBJ1-2	TRBD1	CASSITGEDDYGYTF	TGTGCCAGTAGTATCACAGGGGAGGACGACTATGGCTACACCTTC
TRBV3-1/TRBV3-2	.	TRBJ2-1	TRBD2	CASSQNSGEQFF	TGTGCCAGCAGCCAAAATAGCGGGGAGCAGTTCTTC
TRBV27	few	TRBJ1-5	.	CASKLGGDQPQHF	TGTGCCAGCAAACTGGGGGGGGATCAGCCCCAGCATTTT
TRBV5-1	.	TRBJ2-2	.	CASSSRANTGELFF	TGCGCCAGCAGCTCCAGGGCAAACACCGGGGAGCTGTTTTTT
TRBV2	.	TRBJ1-1	TRBD1	CATTPPTGENTEAFF	TGTGCCACAACCCCCCCAACAGGGGAGAACACTGAAGCTTTCTTT
TRBV7-8	once	TRBJ1-4	.	CASSREGRNNEKLFF	TGTGCCAGCAGCAGGGAGGGACGGAATAATGAAAAACTGTTTTTT
TRBV7-9	.	TRBJ1-1	.	CASSGTREAFF	TGTGCCAGCAGCGGGACTAGGGAAGCTTTCTTT
TRBV14	.	TRBJ1-2	.	CASSQEAGVFPSYGYTF	TGTGCCAGCAGCCAAGAGGCAGGGGTTTTCCCCAGCTATGGCTACACCTTC
TRBV5-1	.	TRBJ1-2	.	CASSLLSGNNYGYTF	TGCGCCAGCAGCTTGTTGTCAGGAAATAACTATGGCTACACCTTC
TRBV30	.	TRBJ1-2	TRBD1	CAWSVPGSWTGAGYTF	TGTGCCTGGAGTGTACCAGGGTCGTGGACAGGGGCGGGCTACACCTTC
TRBV6-2/TRBV6-3	.	TRBJ1-4	.	CASSTGSATNEKLFF	TGTGCCAGCAGTACAGGGAGTGCAACTAATGAAAAACTGTTTTTT
TRBV12-5	.	TRBJ2-3	.	CASVPGSTDTQYF	TGTGCTAGTGTCCCCGGGAGCACAGATACGCAGTATTTT
TRBV6-6	once	TRBJ2-5	TRBD1	CASSYYTGGTETQYF	TGTGCCAGCAGTTACTACACAGGGGGCACAGAGACCCAGTACTTC
TRBV25-1	.	TRBJ2-7	.	CASSESRGVGYEQYF	TGTGCCAGCAGTGAATCTCGAGGAGTAGGCTACGAGCAGTACTTC
TRBV15	.	TRBJ2-6	.	CATSRGSGANVLTF	TGTGCCACCAGCAGGGGGAGTGGGGCCAACGTCCTGACTTTC
TRBV9	.	TRBJ1-2	TRBD1	CASSVDIDRGSYGYTF	TGTGCCAGCAGCGTAGATATAGACAGGGGCAGCTATGGCTACACCTTC
TRBV4-1	.	TRBJ2-1	.	CASSQRTGYEQFF	TGCGCCAGCAGCCAGAGAACGGGATATGAGCAGTTCTTC
TRBV5-1	once	TRBJ1-1	.	CASSLEREEAFF	TGCGCCAGCAGCTTGGAGCGGGAAGAAGCTTTCTTT
TRBV28	.	TRBJ1-5	TRBD1	CASSFQGGPQPQHF	TGTGCCAGCAGTTTCCAGGGGGGTCCTCAGCCCCAGCATTTT
TRBV28	.	TRBJ1-5	.	CASGDPGEQPQHF	TGTGCCAGCGGGGACCCGGGGGAACAGCCCCAGCATTTT
TRBV4-1	.	TRBJ2-1	.	CASSQVGDSYNEQFF	TGCGCCAGCAGCCAAGTAGGGGACTCTTACAATGAGCAGTTCTTC
TRBV6-6	.	TRBJ2-7	.	CASSYSGIYEQYF	TGTGCCAGCAGTTACTCGGGCATCTACGAGCAGTACTTC
TRBV4-1	.	TRBJ2-3	.	CASSQDVPGATTDTQYF	TGCGCCAGCAGCCAAGATGTTCCGGGAGCGACCACAGATACGCAGTATTTT
TRBV5-1	.	TRBJ2-5	.	CASSLVIGGETQYF	TGCGCCAGCAGCTTGGTGATTGGAGGAGAGACCCAGTACTTC
TRBV19	.	TRBJ1-1	TRBD1	CASSMRNTRGHTEAFF	TGTGCCAGTAGTATGAGAAATACCAGGGGGCACACTGAAGCTTTCTTT
TRBV7-9	once	TRBJ1-2	.	CASSLLKISGDGYTF	TGTGCCAGCAGCTTATTGAAGATAAGCGGCGATGGCTACACCTTC
TRBV18	.	TRBJ2-4	.	CASSPSAKNIQYF	TGTGCCAGCTCACCCTCAGCCAAAAACATTCAGTACTTC
TRBV28	few	TRBJ1-5	TRBD1	CASKKRDRGTNQPQHF	TGTGCCAGCAAGAAACGCGACAGGGGAACCAATCAGCCCCAGCATTTT
TRBV5-1	.	TRBJ2-6	.	CASSLVAGVGANVLTF	TGCGCCAGCAGCTTGGTTGCAGGGGTCGGGGCCAACGTCCTGACTTTC
TRBV4-2	.	TRBJ1-4	.	CASSQDSPTNEKLFF	TGTGCCAGCAGCCAAGATAGTCCAACTAATGAAAAACTGTTTTTT
TRBV7-9	.	TRBJ1-2	.	CASRLGGAQRGGYTF	TGTGCCAGCAGGCTCGGCGGCGCACAACGAGGAGGCTACACCTTC
TRBV7-8	.	TRBJ2-3	TRBD2	CASSQDTSGTDTQYF	TGTGCCAGCAGCCAAGATACTAGCGGAACAGATACGCAGTATTTT
TRBV29-1	once	TRBJ1-5	.	CSVVAGSGDQPQHF	TGCAGCGTTGTGGCGGGAAGTGGGGATCAGCCCCAGCATTTT